This TCR beta chain was identified in a study of blood T cell repertoires in COVID-19. Study in general: Both acute and convalescent COVID-19 samples were obtained from the United States, Italy and Spain. T cells, B-cell-depleted T cells, or PBMCs provided the cDNA or gDNA that served as material.

This CDR3 contains 13 residues. CDR1 is SGHRS, CDR2 YFSETQ, per germline. V lost 6 bases and J lost 5, with 15 bases in between. This clone appeared a few times. Study processing details: How many nucleated cells were present was estimated from reference gene primer amplification. Profiled with immunoSEQ multiplex PCR; TCRdb holds only in-frame clones, not every one. The V and J calls and clone size come from that table; D and trimming were worked out from the DNA. The repertoire includes 99,000 or so clones, around nine tenths of them detected once, and roughly 6% sits in the top ten. The chain is built from TRBV5-1 and TRBJ2-7; no clear D gene. Sequences were obtained from peripheral blood. This receptor was identified in a human donor in a cohort sampled during active COVID-19. The CDR3 coding sequence is TGCGCCAGCATCTATCAGATCGAGGACGAGCAGTACTTC. Protein product: CASIYQIEDEQYF.